This T cell receptor beta chain was sequenced during a study of T cells in Graves' hyperthyroidism and ophthalmopathy. Notes on the study in general: The model's output predicted ophthalmopathy at a median of 6.5 months prior to onset.

Regions amplified from RNA transcripts were the TCR beta CDR3 regions. First-round RT-PCR targeting the TCR CDR3 was performed with the HTBI primer set. TCRdb re-derived calls from the multiplex PCR reads in MiXCR, one entry per CDR3 protein. The repertoire has fewer than 850,000 distinct CDR3 sequences, 17% of them found once; the top ten carry 15% to 17%. As concerns this clonotype: The antigen is unknown. At one boundary the junction diverges from the germline segment, which might be a read error.

The CDR3 is 14 amino acids. CDR1 is SQVTM and CDR2 is ANQGSEA in the germline V gene. The clonotype was recovered from a man between 45 and 60 years old with Graves' hyperthyroidism. The sequenced sample was blood. This chain uses TRBV29-1 with TRBJ2-1; TRBD2 is a possible D gene (5 bases). The CDR3 nucleotides are TGCGGCGTCCGTCCCTTCGCGGAACTAGATGAGCAGTTCTTC. The encoded protein is CGVRPFAELDEQFF.